Below, 20 T cell receptor beta chains from the same sample are listed, as sequenced in a study of T cells in Graves' hyperthyroidism and ophthalmopathy. Researchers amplified the TCR beta CDR3 regions from RNA transcripts. First-round RT-PCR with HTBI primers amplified the TCR CDR3 region. Each CDR3 protein is one row after TCRdb ran MiXCR on the multiplex PCR reads. The sample records some 140,000 distinct CDR3 sequences, more than 20% being singletons. Sample: blood. The receptors here all came from a woman in her forties or fifties with Graves' hyperthyroidism that later progressed to Graves' ophthalmopathy.

To note about this clonotype: This clone may be a read error of a much larger clone one base away. The chain is built from TRBV28 and TRBJ2-5; 8 bases align to TRBD1. Germline values: CDR1 MDHEN, CDR2 SYDVKM. The CDR3 length is 16 residues. The trim removed 5 bases at V and 5 bases at J, leaving 13 bases unmatched. CDR3 bases: TGTGCCAGCAGTCTCTTGGGGACAGGCCCACGGGAGACCCAGTACTTC. Protein product: CASSLLGTGPRETQYF.

This clonotype was observed many times. The genes are TRBV28 and TRBJ1-6; D perhaps matches TRBD1 (5 bases). Trimming took off 6 bases at V and 8 bases at J, with 20 bases between the two ends. The CDR3 has 16 amino acids. CDR1 MDHEN and CDR2 SYDVKM come from the germline V gene. The CDR3 DNA reads as TGTGCCAGCAGCCCCATTGGAGGACGGGGGGATTCACCCCTCCACTTT. Its protein is CASSPIGGRGDSPLHF.

The chain has TRBV11-2 and TRBJ2-5; D gene unclear. CDR3 size: 11 residues. The V end lost 1 base, the J end lost 7 bases, and 4 bases lay between the germline ends. The V gene's germline CDR1 is SGHAT and CDR2 FQNNGV. CDR3 DNA sequence: TGTGCCAGCAGCTTAGGGGGGACCCAGTACTTC. Translating gives CASSLGGTQYF.

CDR3 loop: CSAGGLAGGPQETQYF. CDR3 coding DNA: TGCAGTGCTGGCGGACTAGCGGGAGGGCCCCAAGAGACCCAGTACTTC. This chain joins TRBV20-1 and TRBJ2-5, with 15 bases lining up with TRBD2. CDR3 length: 16 amino acids. The trim removed 5 bases at V and 1 base at J, leaving 5 bases unmatched. CDR1 is DFQATT and CDR2 is SNEGSKA in the germline V gene (reference sequence).

This clonotype was picked up one time. The gene calls are TRBV20-1 and TRBJ1-2; the D is unclear. The CDR3 is 15 residues long. V lost 6 bases to trimming and J lost 5 bases, with 22 bases between them. Germline loops: CDR1 DFQATT, CDR2 SNEGSKA (reference sequence). The CDR3 reads CSAPLGTPSWYGYTF. The CDR3 DNA reads TGCAGTGCCCCCTTGGGCACCCCGTCCTGGTATGGCTACACCTTC.

Points on this clonotype: A much larger clone lies a single base off, so this may be a read error. This rearrangement joins TRBV5-1 to TRBJ2-3; 8 positions agree with TRBD1. V was clipped by 3 bases and J by 6 bases; unmatched bases: 9. Germline CDR1 reads SGHRS; CDR2 reads YFSETQ. CDR3 length: 15 residues. CDR3 coding DNA: TGCGCCAGCAGCTGGGGCGACAGGGGATATGATACGCAGTATTTT. This gives the protein CASSWGDRGYDTQYF.

The V call is TRBV7-8, the J call TRBJ2-2; D gene unclear. There are 16 residues in the CDR3. V was cut by 4 bases and J by 5 bases, with 17 bases left in between. Germline assignment: CDR1 SGHVS and CDR2 FQNEAQ. The CDR3 DNA reads TGTGCCAGCAGCTCAAACAGTCGGCTTCGGACCGGGGAGCTGTTTTTT. As protein: CASSSNSRLRTGELFF.

This clonotype was seen repeatedly, ten times or more. The chain combines TRBV20-1 with TRBJ2-3, with 7 positions matching TRBD2. Trimming took 7 bases from V and 2 from J; bases not matched to a gene: 18. This CDR3 spans 17 amino acids. Germline V gene data show CDR1 as DFQATT and CDR2 as SNEGSKA (reference sequence). CDR3 in amino acids: CSVTGSWGTTYTDTQYF. CDR3 DNA: TGCAGTGTGACGGGGAGTTGGGGGACTACTTACACAGATACGCAGTATTTT.

This clonotype showed up just a few times. V and J are TRBV5-6 and TRBJ2-7; 7 positions match TRBD2. V shed 0 bases and J 2 bases; nucleotides not matched to a gene: 5. CDR3 length: 15 amino acids. Germline loops: CDR1 SGHDT, CDR2 YYEEEE. The CDR3 sequence: CASSLAPGGAYEQYF. In DNA, the CDR3 is TGTGCCAGCAGCTTGGCCCCTGGGGGGGCCTACGAGCAGTACTTC.

This clonotype was found a few times. The chain uses TRBV15 and TRBJ1-1; 7 bases match TRBD1. Germline V gene data show CDR1 as LNHNV and CDR2 as YYDKDF (reference sequence). With V trimmed by 5 bases and J by 2 bases, 8 bases remained unmatched. CDR3 size: 15 residues. CDR3 nucleotide sequence: TGTGCCACCAGCCACACAGGGGCACTAAACACTGAAGCTTTCTTT. Translated, it gives CATSHTGALNTEAFF.

The V and J genes are TRBV7-9 and TRBJ2-3; tentatively, D is TRBD1 (6 bases). Trimming took off 2 bases at V and 2 bases at J, with 11 bases between the two ends. CDR3 length: 15 amino acids. Per germline, CDR1 SEHNR and CDR2 FQNEAQ (reference sequence). The CDR3 bases are TGTGCCAGCAGCTTACAGACAGGCCCCACAGATACGCAGTATTTT. Residues: CASSLQTGPTDTQYF.

V gene TRBV28 combines with J gene TRBJ2-2; the D is unclear. The CDR3 extends over 15 amino acids. V shed 3 bases and J shed 0 bases, with 8 bases lying between them. Germline V gene sequence: CDR1 MDHEN, CDR2 SYDVKM. CDR3 amino acids: CASSLAAPNTGELFF. CDR3 nucleotides: TGTGCCAGCAGTTTGGCAGCCCCGAACACCGGGGAGCTGTTTTTT.

This clonotype was detected a few times. The chain is built from TRBV5-1 and TRBJ2-5; 9 bases fit TRBD2. The J segment lost 0 bases and the V segment lost 5 bases, leaving 5 bases of the junction unmatched. This CDR3 spans 15 amino acids. Germline-derived CDR1 and CDR2 are SGHRS and YFSETQ. The CDR3 DNA reads TGCGCCAGCAGATTAGCGGGGGAGAACCAAGAGACCCAGTACTTC. Translated, it gives CASRLAGENQETQYF.

On this clonotype itself: A much bigger clone sits one base away, suggesting this may be a read error. The chain couples TRBV3-1 to TRBJ2-1, with D perhaps matching TRBD2 (5 bases). CDR1 and CDR2 from the germline V gene are LGHDT and YNNKEL (reference sequence). Trimming shortened V by 0 bases and J by 0 bases, and 12 bases separated the two germline ends. This CDR3 contains 17 residues. The DNA for the CDR3 is TGTGCCAGCAGCCAAGAACGGAGGACGGGCTCCTACAATGAGCAGTTCTTC. Translated: CASSQERRTGSYNEQFF.

The table lists this clonotype with a few counts. V is TRBV20-1 and J is TRBJ1-1, with TRBD1 matching over 10 bases. The ends lost 3 bases at V and 0 bases at J; junction bases unmatched: 4. The CDR3 has 15 residues. CDR1 and CDR2 (germline): DFQATT, SNEGSKA (reference sequence). The CDR3 sequence is CSARRQGAMNTEAFF. The DNA of the CDR3 is TGCAGTGCTAGGCGACAGGGGGCGATGAACACTGAAGCTTTCTTT.

The sample holds a few counts of this clonotype. This sequence joins TRBV25-1 and TRBJ1-6; D is possibly TRBD1 (5 bases). This CDR3 contains 17 residues. Germline V gene data show CDR1 as MGHDK and CDR2 as SYGVNS. V was pared by 6 bases and J by 7 bases, with 22 bases between. CDR3 in amino acids: CASSSGHFLEGNSPLHF. The CDR3 coding sequence is TGTGCCAGCAGCTCCGGGCACTTCCTGGAGGGGAATTCACCCCTCCACTTT.

The table lists this clonotype with a few counts. One base away lies a much larger clone, so this may be a sequencing read error. The J gene is TRBJ2-5, the V gene TRBV18; 10 nucleotides agree with TRBD1. CDR3 length: 16 residues. The V gene's germline CDR1 is KGHSH and CDR2 LQKENI. Here the CDR3 DNA reads TGTGTCAGCTCACCAGGTGTCGGACAGGGGGTGGAGACCCAGTACTTC. This codes for CVSSPGVGQGVETQYF.

This clonotype came up many times. V and J are TRBV2 and TRBJ1-5; 9 bases agree with TRBD1. The germline V gene has CDR1 SNHLY and CDR2 FYNNEI. With 7 bases clipped from V and 7 bases from J, the junction kept 8 bases outside the gene matches. This CDR3 comprises 14 residues. CDR3 residues: CASTRGQGRQPQHF. The DNA for the CDR3 is TGTGCCAGCACCAGGGGACAGGGCAGGCAGCCCCAGCATTTT.

This clonotype was recorded many times. The V and J genes are TRBV18 and TRBJ2-3; no firm D call. This CDR3 has 13 residues. Per germline, CDR1 KGHSH and CDR2 LQKENI. With 2 bases removed from V and 0 bases from J, the gap between germline ends came to 3 bases. The CDR3 DNA reads TGTGCCAGCTCACCAGATAGCACAGATACGCAGTATTTT. Amino acid sequence: CASSPDSTDTQYF.

This clonotype was counted at least ten times. This chain connects TRBV5-1 to TRBJ1-1; 8 bases are shared with TRBD1. With V trimmed by 3 bases and J by 5 bases, 9 bases remained unmatched. This CDR3 contains 15 residues. CDR1 and CDR2 (germline): SGHRS, YFSETQ. CDR3 DNA: TGCGCCAGCAGCTCCGGACAGGGAAGTGCGACTGAAGCTTTCTTT. It translates to CASSSGQGSATEAFF. Drawing the rest from reference TRBV5-1 and TRBJ1-1, the complete variable domain is KAGVTQTPRYLIKTRGQQVTLSCSPISGHRSVSWYQQTPGQGLQFLFEYFSETQRNKGNFPGRFSGRQFSNSRSEMNVSTLELGDSALYLCASSSGQGSATEAFFGQGTRLTVV.